These 21 T cell receptor beta chains share one sample of origin, sequenced in a study of cytomegalovirus exposure and HLA in healthy donors. Primers included in the PCR were 60 Vbeta and 13 Jbeta primers. The protocol was immunoSEQ multiplex PCR, while the TCRdb copy is restricted to in-frame clones and leaves out a portion. The table shows around 63,000 clones, with approximately 79% occurring only once. Sequencing was performed on PBMCs. The source of these receptors is a woman under 40 in good health and CMV-seronegative.

The V call is TRBV27, the J call TRBJ2-7, with unresolved D. The CDR3 is made up of 16 amino acids. Trimming took 5 bases from V and 2 from J, leaving 19 bases between them. Germline CDR1 is MNHEY and CDR2 is SMNVEV (reference sequence). CDR3 DNA sequence: TGTGCCAGCAGTCCCGTGGCAGGCCCGTCAACCTACGAGCAGTACTTC. It yields the protein CASSPVAGPSTYEQYF.

Turning to this clone: One end of the junction fails to match germline, which may point to a read error. The chain has TRBV7-9 and TRBJ2-4; perhaps TRBD2 as D (5 bases). This CDR3 contains 15 residues. The germline gives CDR1 SEHNR, CDR2 FQNEAQ (reference sequence). The CDR3, as DNA: TGTTCCAGCAGCTTACCCCGGAGGATGGGAAACATTCAGTACTTC. Amino acid sequence: CSSSLPRRMGNIQYF. Combining the CDR3 with reference TRBV7-9 and TRBJ2-4 gives the whole variable domain DTGVSQNPRHKITKRGQNVTFRCDPISEHNRLYWYRQTLGQGPEFLTYFQNEAQLEKSRLLSDRFSAERPKGSFSTLEIQRTEQGDSAMYLCSSSLPRRMGNIQYFGAGTRLSVL.

CDR3 amino acids: CASSVVAGAREQFF. The CDR3 DNA reads as TGTGCCAGCAGTGTCGTGGCGGGAGCTCGGGAGCAGTTCTTC. The gene calls are TRBV25-1 and TRBJ2-1; 7 positions match TRBD2. This CDR3 contains 14 residues. V shed 4 bases and J 10 bases; nucleotides not matched to a gene: 10. CDR1 is MGHDK, CDR2 SYGVNS, per germline.

The chain couples TRBV7-8 to TRBJ1-1; D is perhaps TRBD1 (5 bases). Deletions cut 1 base from V and 3 bases from J, with 9 bases between. CDR1 and CDR2 (germline): SGHVS, FQNEAQ. There are 14 residues in the CDR3. CDR3 loop: CASSLGMGHTEAFF. CDR3 DNA: TGTGCCAGCAGCTTAGGGATGGGGCACACTGAAGCTTTCTTT.

This rearrangement joins TRBV5-4 to TRBJ2-1; D not resolved. Germline V gene data show CDR1 as SGHNT and CDR2 as YYREEE (reference sequence). This CDR3 has 15 residues. Trimming left V 3 bases short and J 7 bases short, with 17 bases between. This CDR3 reads CASSSPNLPMNEQFF. The CDR3 DNA follows: TGTGCCAGCAGCTCCCCAAACCTACCCATGAATGAGCAGTTCTTC.

The chain links TRBV5-1 to TRBJ1-2; D not resolved. Germline-derived CDR1 and CDR2 are SGHRS and YFSETQ. V lost 0 bases and J lost 6, with 12 bases in between. The CDR3 spans 14 residues. The CDR3 protein is CASSLGGFPNGYTF. The CDR3 DNA reads TGCGCCAGCAGCTTGGGAGGGTTCCCGAATGGCTACACCTTC.

This clone was seen once. The gene calls are TRBV4-1 and TRBJ1-2; D possibly corresponds to TRBD1 (5 bases). With 1 base removed from V and 4 bases from J, the gap between germline ends came to 16 bases. CDR3 length equals 16 residues. Germline-derived CDR1 and CDR2 are MGHRA and YSYEKL. In DNA, the CDR3 is TGCGCCAGCAGCCAAGTCGCCGCGTCAGGGATCTATGGCTACACCTTC. The encoded protein is CASSQVAASGIYGYTF.

The gene calls are TRBV6-5 and TRBJ2-1, with 11 bases identical to TRBD2. Germline CDR1 is MNHEY and CDR2 is SVGAGI. The CDR3 is 16 residues long. V lost 2 bases, J lost 6 bases, and 6 bases stayed unmatched. CDR3 nucleotide sequence: TGTGCCAGCAGTTACACGGTAGCGGGGGGGCCCAATGAGCAGTTCTTC. It translates to CASSYTVAGGPNEQFF.

DNA of the CDR3: TGTGCCAGTAGTAAGGGGTGGGAGCAGTACTTC. Its protein is CASSKGWEQYF. The rearrangement uses TRBV19 and TRBJ2-7; possible D gene TRBD1, 5 bases. V was trimmed by 4 bases and J by 7 bases, leaving 8 bases between them. The length of the CDR3 is 11 residues. Looked up from germline, CDR1 is LNHDA and CDR2 is SQIVND (reference sequence).

The chain combines TRBV25-1 with TRBJ1-4; tentative D call: TRBD1 (6 bases). CDR1 MGHDK and CDR2 SYGVNS come from the germline V gene. Trimming stripped 7 bases from V and 5 bases from J, with 11 bases between. This CDR3 contains 13 residues. CDR3 sequence: CASTDRMNEKLFF. The DNA for the CDR3 is TGTGCCAGCACCGACAGGATGAATGAAAAACTGTTTTTT.

The chain has TRBV19 and TRBJ2-3; weak D call: TRBD2 (6 bases). The CDR3 has 15 residues. Germline-derived CDR1 and CDR2 are LNHDA and SQIVND (reference sequence). V was cut by 6 bases and J by 5 bases, with 18 bases left in between. CDR3 region: CASRPSAGIVDTQYF. CDR3 nucleotide sequence: TGTGCCAGTAGGCCCTCCGCGGGAATAGTAGATACGCAGTATTTT.

This clone was seen more than once but under ten times. This chain connects TRBV5-4 to TRBJ2-3, with 10 bases identical to TRBD2. Germline V CDR1 and CDR2: SGHNT, YYREEE (reference sequence). V lost 0 bases and J lost 4; bases outside the gene matches: 11. The length of the CDR3 is 18 residues. The CDR3 here is CASSLAPKSGRAADTQYF. CDR3 bases: TGTGCCAGCAGCTTGGCCCCAAAAAGCGGGAGGGCAGCAGATACGCAGTATTTT.

This rearrangement joins TRBV7-9 to TRBJ2-2, with 10 positions matching TRBD1. CDR1 SEHNR and CDR2 FQNEAQ come from the germline V gene (reference sequence). Trimming took 0 bases from V and 6 from J; bases not matched to a gene: 1. The length of the CDR3 is 15 residues. The CDR3 coding sequence is TGTGCCAGCAGCTTAGCGGGACAGGGGCCCGGGGAGCTGTTTTTT. Its translation is CASSLAGQGPGELFF.

This clone was recorded a few times. The V call is TRBV19, the J call TRBJ2-2; D call uncertain. Germline V CDR1 and CDR2: LNHDA, SQIVND (reference sequence). Trimming stripped 2 bases from V and 7 bases from J, with 8 bases between. This CDR3 comprises 13 residues. The CDR3 reads CASSIRANGELFF. CDR3 in DNA: TGTGCCAGTAGTATAAGAGCTAACGGGGAGCTGTTTTTT. Filled out from reference TRBV19 and TRBJ2-2, the complete variable domain reads DGGITQSPKYLFRKEGQNVTLSCEQNLNHDAMYWYRQDPGQGLRLIYYSQIVNDFQKGDIAEGYSVSREKKESFPLTVTSAQKNPTAFYLCASSIRANGELFFGEGSRLTVL.

This chain uses TRBV19 with TRBJ1-4, with 10 bases fitting TRBD1. CDR1 is LNHDA, CDR2 SQIVND, per germline (reference sequence). V trimming: 6 bases; J trimming: 5 bases; junction bases outside the gene matches: 9. The CDR3 is made up of 16 amino acids. The DNA for the CDR3 is TGTGCCAGTAGGCGGACAGGGGGGGTTGCCAATGAAAAACTGTTTTTT. Translated: CASRRTGGVANEKLFF.

The genes are TRBV15 and TRBJ1-1; 7 bases are shared with TRBD1. Per germline, CDR1 LNHNV and CDR2 YYDKDF (reference sequence). The J segment lost 1 base and the V segment lost 8 bases, leaving 7 bases of the junction unmatched. This CDR3 contains 14 residues. CDR3: CATSRDSSNTEAFF. The DNA for the CDR3 is TGTGCCACCTCCCGGGACAGTTCGAACACTGAAGCTTTCTTT.

This clone was picked up one time. V gene TRBV19 combines with J gene TRBJ1-1, with TRBD1 as a possible D gene (5 bases). Germline values: CDR1 LNHDA, CDR2 SQIVND (reference sequence). There are 15 residues in the CDR3. V lost 3 bases to trimming and J lost 0 bases, with 11 bases between them. The CDR3 spells CASSIGGTLNTEAFF. The CDR3 DNA follows: TGTGCCAGTAGTATTGGAGGGACCTTGAACACTGAAGCTTTCTTT.

In this sample, this clone turned up once. This chain links TRBV27 with TRBJ2-1; 10 nucleotides agree with TRBD2. Trimming removed 7 bases from V and 5 bases from J; junction bases left unmatched: 11. The CDR3 has 16 residues. The germline V gene has CDR1 MNHEY and CDR2 SMNVEV (reference sequence). This chain's CDR3 is CASTPSVAGGHNEQFF. The CDR3 nucleotides read TGTGCCAGCACCCCATCGGTAGCGGGGGGACACAATGAGCAGTTCTTC.

DNA for the CDR3: TGTGCCAGCAGTGAAACGTGGCAGGGGGCTGGCTACACCTTC. As protein: CASSETWQGAGYTF. The V gene is TRBV2, the J gene TRBJ1-2, with 8 bases aligning to TRBD1. Germline V gene sequence: CDR1 SNHLY, CDR2 FYNNEI. The CDR3 consists of 14 residues. V dropped 2 bases and J dropped 7; count of bases not matched to a gene: 6. Based on the CDR3 plus reference TRBV2 and TRBJ1-2, the full variable domain is EPEVTQTPSHQVTQMGQEVILRCVPISNHLYFYWYRQILGQKVEFLVSFYNNEISEKSEIFDDQFSVERPDGSNFTLKIRSTKLEDSAMYFCASSETWQGAGYTFGSGTRLTVV.

In its sample, this clone was seen once. The gene calls are TRBV19 and TRBJ2-7; 10 positions agree with TRBD1. V was clipped by 5 bases and J by 2 bases; unmatched bases: 3. Germline-derived CDR1 and CDR2 are LNHDA and SQIVND (reference sequence). The length of the CDR3 is 14 residues. The CDR3: CASSVGQGAYEQYF. CDR3 sequence (DNA): TGTGCCAGTAGTGTCGGACAGGGGGCCTACGAGCAGTACTTC.

V is TRBV30 and J is TRBJ1-1; maybe TRBD1 (6 bases). CDR3 length: 13 residues. The germline V gene has CDR1 GTSNPN and CDR2 SVGIG (reference sequence). Trimming removed 3 bases from V and 6 bases from J, with 14 bases in between. This chain's CDR3 is CAWSDGNRAEAFF. The CDR3 nucleotides are TGTGCCTGGAGCGACGGTAACAGGGCTGAAGCTTTCTTT.